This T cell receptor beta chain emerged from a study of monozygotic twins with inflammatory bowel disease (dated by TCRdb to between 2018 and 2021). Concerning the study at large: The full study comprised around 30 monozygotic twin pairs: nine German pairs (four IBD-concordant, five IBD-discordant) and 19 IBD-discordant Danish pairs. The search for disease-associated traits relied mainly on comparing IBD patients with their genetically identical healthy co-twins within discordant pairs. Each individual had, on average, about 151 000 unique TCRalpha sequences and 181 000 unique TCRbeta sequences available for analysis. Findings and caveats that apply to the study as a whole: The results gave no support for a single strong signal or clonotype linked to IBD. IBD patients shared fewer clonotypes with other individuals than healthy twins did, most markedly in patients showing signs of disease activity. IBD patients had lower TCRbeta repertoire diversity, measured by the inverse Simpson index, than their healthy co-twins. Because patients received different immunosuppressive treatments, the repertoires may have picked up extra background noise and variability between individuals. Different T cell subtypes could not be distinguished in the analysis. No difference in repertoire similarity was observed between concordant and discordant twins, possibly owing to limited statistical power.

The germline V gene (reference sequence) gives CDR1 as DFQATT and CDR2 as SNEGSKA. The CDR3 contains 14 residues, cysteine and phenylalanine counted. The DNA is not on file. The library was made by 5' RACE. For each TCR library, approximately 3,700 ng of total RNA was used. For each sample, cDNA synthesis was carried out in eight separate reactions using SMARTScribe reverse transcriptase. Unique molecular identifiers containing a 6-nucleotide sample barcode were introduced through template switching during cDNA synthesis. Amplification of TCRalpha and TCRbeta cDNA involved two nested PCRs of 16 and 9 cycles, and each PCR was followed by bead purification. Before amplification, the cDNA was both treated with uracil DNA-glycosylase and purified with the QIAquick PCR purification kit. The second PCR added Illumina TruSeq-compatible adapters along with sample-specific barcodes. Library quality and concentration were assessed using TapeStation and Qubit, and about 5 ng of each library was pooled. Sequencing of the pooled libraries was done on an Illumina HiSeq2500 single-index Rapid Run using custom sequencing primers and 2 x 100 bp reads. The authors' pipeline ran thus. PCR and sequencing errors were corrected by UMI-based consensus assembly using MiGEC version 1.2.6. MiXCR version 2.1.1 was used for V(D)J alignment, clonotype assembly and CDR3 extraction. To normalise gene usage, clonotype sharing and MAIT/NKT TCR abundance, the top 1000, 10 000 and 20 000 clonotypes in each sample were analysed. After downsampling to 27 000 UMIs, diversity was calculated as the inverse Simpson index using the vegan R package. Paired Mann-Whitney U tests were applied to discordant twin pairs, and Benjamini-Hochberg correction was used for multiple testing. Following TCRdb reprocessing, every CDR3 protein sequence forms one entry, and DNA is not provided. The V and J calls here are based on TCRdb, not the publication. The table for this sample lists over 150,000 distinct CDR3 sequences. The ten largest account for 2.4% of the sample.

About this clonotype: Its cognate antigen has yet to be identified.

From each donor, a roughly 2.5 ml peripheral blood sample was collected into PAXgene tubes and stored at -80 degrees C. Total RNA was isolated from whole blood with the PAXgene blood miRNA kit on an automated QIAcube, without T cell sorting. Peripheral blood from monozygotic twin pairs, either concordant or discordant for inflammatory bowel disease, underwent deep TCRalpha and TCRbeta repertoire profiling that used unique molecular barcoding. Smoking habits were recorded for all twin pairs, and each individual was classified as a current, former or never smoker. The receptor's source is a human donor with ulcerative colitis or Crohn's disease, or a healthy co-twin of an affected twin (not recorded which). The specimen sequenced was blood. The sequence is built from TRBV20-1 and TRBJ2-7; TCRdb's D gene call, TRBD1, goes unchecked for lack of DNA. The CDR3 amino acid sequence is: CSASGTPFSYEQYF.